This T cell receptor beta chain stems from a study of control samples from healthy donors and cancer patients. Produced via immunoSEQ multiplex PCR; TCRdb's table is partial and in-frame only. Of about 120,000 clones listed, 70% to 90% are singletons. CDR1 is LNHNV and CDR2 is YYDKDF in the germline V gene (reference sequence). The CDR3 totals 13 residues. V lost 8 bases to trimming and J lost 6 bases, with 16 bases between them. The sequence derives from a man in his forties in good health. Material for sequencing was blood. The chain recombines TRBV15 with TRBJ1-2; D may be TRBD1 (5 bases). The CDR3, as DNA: TGTGCCACCTCTCTCCGGGCAGGGAATGGCTACACCTTC. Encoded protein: CATSLRAGNGYTF. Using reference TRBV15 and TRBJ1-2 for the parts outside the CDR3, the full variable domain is DAMVIQNPRYQVTQFGKPVTLSCSQTLNHNVMYWYQQKSSQAPKLLFHYYDKDFNNEADTPDNFQSRRPNTSFCFLDIRSPGLGDTAMYLCATSLRAGNGYTFGSGTRLTVV.